One and the same sample provided the 24 T cell receptor beta chains below, sequenced in a study of CD8 T cells in Susac syndrome. Random-hexamer reverse transcription was applied to about 0.45 to 1 ug RNA. TCRdb redid the calling of the immunoSEQ multiplex PCR reads with MiXCR, one entry per CDR3 protein. The table has some 190,000 distinct CDR3 sequences, about 94% seen once. The sequenced sample consisted of CD4+ T cells from PBMCs. The receptors stem from a human donor with Susac syndrome.

V and J are TRBV5-1 and TRBJ1-1; no definite D call. The germline CDR1 and CDR2 sequences are SGHRS and YFSETQ. The V end was cut by 1 base, the J end by 4 bases, with 11 bases between. This CDR3 region has 14 residues. The CDR3, as DNA: TGCGCCAGCAGCTTGAGCGTAGAGGTCACTGAAGCTTTCTTT. It encodes CASSLSVEVTEAFF.

The chain joins TRBV4-3 to TRBJ1-4, with no clear D. CDR1 is LGHNA and CDR2 is YSLEER in the germline V gene. The CDR3 spans 15 residues. Trimming shortened V by 4 bases and J by 6 bases, and 15 bases separated the two germline ends. Here the CDR3 reads CASSPRARRDEKLFF. CDR3 sequence (DNA): TGCGCCAGCAGCCCAAGGGCAAGGAGGGATGAAAAACTGTTTTTT.

The CDR3 DNA reads TGCAGCGTTACCGGGACTAGCGGATACAATGAGCAGTTCTTC. This gives the protein CSVTGTSGYNEQFF. The genes are TRBV29-1 and TRBJ2-1, with 11 bases fitting TRBD2. Germline V gene lookup returns CDR1 SQVTM and CDR2 ANQGSEA. V was pared by 5 bases and J by 4 bases, with 4 bases of the junction left unmatched. The CDR3 consists of 14 residues.

The chain combines TRBV7-9 with TRBJ1-5, with a tentative D call TRBD1 (5 bases). This CDR3 has 18 amino acids. Between the trimmed V and J ends, which lost 6 bases and 6 bases, there was a span of 27 bases. Germline values: CDR1 SEHNR, CDR2 FQNEAQ (reference sequence). The CDR3 DNA is TGTGCCAGCAGTAGATATTTGGGGACGGGGCAAGGTCGTCAGCCCCAGCATTTT. Its protein is CASSRYLGTGQGRQPQHF.

V gene TRBV5-1 combines with J gene TRBJ1-2; maybe TRBD1 (5 bases). Per the germline V gene, CDR1 is SGHRS and CDR2 is YFSETQ. V was cut by 2 bases and J by 3 bases, with 11 bases left in between. The CDR3 covers 14 residues. CDR3 loop: CASSFSGTYYGYTF. The CDR3 region has the DNA TGCGCCAGCAGCTTCTCCGGGACCTACTATGGCTACACCTTC.

This chain joins TRBV30 and TRBJ1-6, with D possibly TRBD1 on 5 matching bases. The CDR3 consists of 14 residues. In germline, CDR1 is GTSNPN, CDR2 SVGIG (reference sequence). The ends were cut back, 3 bases at V and 8 bases at J, with 14 bases in the middle. The CDR3 sequence: CAWRWGTWDSPLHF. CDR3 DNA sequence: TGTGCCTGGAGGTGGGGGACCTGGGATTCACCCCTCCACTTT.

The chain has TRBV9 and TRBJ2-3, with D possibly TRBD1 on 6 matching bases. The CDR3 length is 15 residues. Trimming removed 2 bases at V and 4 bases at J, with 14 bases between. Germline V CDR1 and CDR2: SGDLS, YYNGEE. CDR3 sequence (DNA): TGTGCCAGCAGCGTGAAGCAGGGGTTGCCAGATACGCAGTATTTT. This gives the protein CASSVKQGLPDTQYF.

The V call is TRBV2, the J call TRBJ1-5; possible D gene TRBD1, 5 bases. This CDR3 spans 12 amino acids. Germline V gives CDR1 SNHLY, CDR2 FYNNEI. The CDR3 here is CGGGTGNQPQHF. CDR3 coding DNA: TGTGGGGGGGGGACGGGAAATCAGCCCCAGCATTTT. Looking up the rest from reference TRBV2 and TRBJ1-5 gives the full variable domain: EPEVTQTPSHQVTQMGQEVILRCVPISNHLYFYWYRQILGQKVEFLVSFYNNEISEKSEIFDDQFSVERPDGSNFTLKIRSTKLEDSAMYFCGGGTGNQPQHFGDGTRLSIL.

The J gene is TRBJ1-5, the V gene TRBV30; D perhaps matches TRBD1 (6 bases). CDR1 GTSNPN and CDR2 SVGIG come from the germline V gene (reference sequence). The CDR3 runs 14 residues. Trimming stripped 0 bases from V and 6 bases from J, with 12 bases between. CDR3 DNA sequence: TGTGCCTGGAGTGTCGACGGGGGCGGTCAGCCCCAGCATTTT. It encodes CAWSVDGGGQPQHF.

The chain recombines TRBV6-6 with TRBJ1-1, with 10 nucleotides matching TRBD1. The length of the CDR3 is 16 residues. Trimming removed 2 bases from V and 3 bases from J; junction bases left unmatched: 6. Germline V gene data show CDR1 as MNHNY and CDR2 as SVGAGI (reference sequence). The CDR3 is CASSYSGTGVYTEAFF. The CDR3, as DNA: TGTGCCAGCAGTTACAGTGGGACAGGGGTGTACACTGAAGCTTTCTTT.

The J gene is TRBJ2-3, the V gene TRBV29-1; possibly TRBD1 for D (5 bases). V gave up 4 bases and J gave up 1 base, with 12 bases separating them. Germline CDR1 SQVTM, CDR2 ANQGSEA. CDR3 size: 14 residues. Here the CDR3 DNA reads TGCAGCGTTGCTATCATACAGGGCACAGATACGCAGTATTTT. Protein sequence: CSVAIIQGTDTQYF.

The chain links TRBV3-1 to TRBJ2-1; 9 bases match TRBD1. The CDR3 runs to 16 residues. CDR1 is LGHDT and CDR2 is YNNKEL in the germline V gene (reference sequence). Losses at the gene ends were 3 bases for V and 2 bases for J; bases not matched to a gene: 5. CDR3 in amino acids: CASSQGGTGTYNEQFF. Here the CDR3 DNA reads TGTGCCAGCAGCCAGGGGGGGACAGGGACCTACAATGAGCAGTTCTTC.

V is TRBV25-1 and J is TRBJ2-7; TRBD1 is a possible D gene (6 bases). V gave up 7 bases and J gave up 3 bases, with 13 bases separating them. The germline gives CDR1 MGHDK, CDR2 SYGVNS. There are 13 residues in the CDR3. CDR3 sequence: CASISGTHYEQYF. The CDR3 region has the DNA TGTGCCAGCATATCCGGGACACACTACGAGCAGTACTTC.

The J gene is TRBJ2-7, the V gene TRBV4-1; 7 nucleotides match TRBD2. The germline V gene has CDR1 MGHRA and CDR2 YSYEKL. With V trimmed by 0 bases and J by 3 bases, 8 bases remained unmatched. The CDR3 sequence is 16 residues long. The CDR3 spells CASSQDRRAGNYEQYF. DNA for the CDR3: TGCGCCAGCAGCCAAGATAGGCGAGCGGGGAACTACGAGCAGTACTTC.

V usage is TRBV6-5 and J usage is TRBJ1-6; 8 bases agree with TRBD1. The germline V gene encodes CDR1 MNHEY and CDR2 SVGAGI. Germline trimming cut 7 bases from V and 8 bases from J; bases unmatched to any gene: 7. The CDR3 is 14 amino acids. CDR3: CASTSRGPDSPLHF. The CDR3 DNA reads TGTGCCAGCACCTCCAGGGGGCCTGATTCACCCCTCCACTTT.

This clonotype was detected only once. The chain employs TRBV10-3 and TRBJ2-4; a weak D match, TRBD2 (6 bases). The V end was cut by 2 bases, the J end by 5 bases, with 10 bases between. The CDR3 covers 14 residues. The germline V gene encodes CDR1 ENHRY and CDR2 SYGVKD. The chain's CDR3 is CAISETGGENIQYF. The CDR3, as DNA: TGTGCCATCAGTGAGACAGGAGGGGAAAACATTCAGTACTTC.

The rearrangement joins TRBV20-1 to TRBJ2-3; possible D gene TRBD1, 6 bases. The germline V gene encodes CDR1 DFQATT and CDR2 SNEGSKA (reference sequence). This CDR3 has 18 amino acids. V was clipped by 0 bases and J by 6 bases, with 25 bases between them. The CDR3 DNA follows: TGCAGTGCTAGAGACTCGGCGGGTGTTAGCAGTCAGGGGGATACGCAGTATTTT. It codes for CSARDSAGVSSQGDTQYF.

This clonotype was seen a single time. The V gene is TRBV30, the J gene TRBJ2-5; D may match TRBD1 or TRBD2 (5 bases each). V was pared by 3 bases and J by 2 bases, with 16 bases between. CDR1 GTSNPN and CDR2 SVGIG come from the germline V gene (reference sequence). The CDR3 extends over 15 amino acids. CDR3 sequence reads: CAWSSGPRAQETQYF. CDR3 DNA: TGTGCCTGGAGCTCGGGGCCACGAGCTCAAGAGACCCAGTACTTC. Variable domain in full (rest from reference TRBV30 and TRBJ2-5): SQTIHQWPATLVQPVGSPLSLECTVEGTSNPNLYWYRQAAGRGLQLLFYSVGIGQISSEVPQNLSASRPQDRQFILSSKKLLLSDSGFYLCAWSSGPRAQETQYFGPGTRLLVL.

The chain joins TRBV20-1 to TRBJ1-5, with TRBD1 as a possible D gene (6 bases). This CDR3 comprises 16 residues. The V end lost 3 bases, the J end lost 3 bases, and 18 bases lay between the germline ends. The V gene's germline CDR1 is DFQATT and CDR2 SNEGSKA (reference sequence). The chain's CDR3 is CSARGTFTGSNQPQHF. The CDR3 bases are TGCAGTGCTAGGGGGACATTTACAGGGTCCAATCAGCCCCAGCATTTT.

This chain connects TRBV30 to TRBJ1-6, with 9 bases matching TRBD1. This CDR3 has 17 amino acids. Trimming removed 3 bases from V and 8 bases from J; junction bases left unmatched: 14. From germline, CDR1 is GTSNPN and CDR2 SVGIG (reference sequence). For the CDR3, the DNA is TGTGCCTGGAGAGGGACAGGGAGTTGGAGGTCAGATTCACCCCTCCACTTT. Its translation is CAWRGTGSWRSDSPLHF. Drawing the rest from reference TRBV30 and TRBJ1-6, the complete variable domain is SQTIHQWPATLVQPVGSPLSLECTVEGTSNPNLYWYRQAAGRGLQLLFYSVGIGQISSEVPQNLSASRPQDRQFILSSKKLLLSDSGFYLCAWRGTGSWRSDSPLHFGNGTRLTVT.

J is TRBJ1-1 and V is TRBV20-1, with D perhaps TRBD1 (5 bases). Per germline, CDR1 DFQATT and CDR2 SNEGSKA (reference sequence). V lost 6 bases, J lost 2 bases, and 16 bases lay in between. The CDR3 has 14 residues. The chain's CDR3 is CSATSWGFNTEAFF. DNA for the CDR3: TGCAGTGCCACCTCTTGGGGGTTTAACACTGAAGCTTTCTTT.

The rearrangement joins TRBV18 to TRBJ2-6; D is perhaps TRBD1 or TRBD2 (5 bases each). This CDR3 contains 19 residues. The germline V gene has CDR1 KGHSH and CDR2 LQKENI. V gave up 3 bases and J gave up 0 bases, with 18 bases separating them. For the CDR3, the DNA is TGTGCCAGCTCACCCCAACCGGGGCTGACCCGCTCTGGGGCCAACGTCCTGACTTTC. It translates to CASSPQPGLTRSGANVLTF.

The gene calls are TRBV6-1 and TRBJ2-2, with TRBD2 matching 15 bases. The CDR3 covers 18 residues. V gave up 5 bases and J gave up 1 base; unmatched junction bases: 5. Germline V gene sequence: CDR1 MNHNS, CDR2 SASEGT. The CDR3 DNA reads TGTGCCAGCAGTCATGGGACTAGCGGGGGGTGGAACACCGGGGAGCTGTTTTTT. Its protein is CASSHGTSGGWNTGELFF.

This clonotype was counted a few times. The V call is TRBV7-9, the J call TRBJ1-2; TRBD1 matches 9 bases. The CDR3 length is 12 residues. Germline trimming cut 5 bases from V and 7 bases from J; bases unmatched to any gene: 2. Per the germline V gene, CDR1 is SEHNR and CDR2 is FQNEAQ (reference sequence). The CDR3: CASSQTGGGYTF. The CDR3 coding sequence is TGTGCCAGCAGCCAGACAGGGGGTGGCTACACCTTC.